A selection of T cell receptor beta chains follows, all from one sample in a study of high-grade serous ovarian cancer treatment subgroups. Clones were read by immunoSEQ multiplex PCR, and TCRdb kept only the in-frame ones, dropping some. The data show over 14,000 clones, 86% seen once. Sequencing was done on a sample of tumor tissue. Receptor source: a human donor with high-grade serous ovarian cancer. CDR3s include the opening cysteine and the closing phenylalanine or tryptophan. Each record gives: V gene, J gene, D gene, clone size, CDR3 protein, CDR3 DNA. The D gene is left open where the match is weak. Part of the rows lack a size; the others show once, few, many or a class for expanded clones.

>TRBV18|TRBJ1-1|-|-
CASSPQPGDTEAFF
TGTGCCAGCTCACCACAGCCCGGGGATACTGAAGCTTTCTTT
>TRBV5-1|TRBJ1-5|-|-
CASSLGGREAVYSNQPQHF
TGCGCCAGCAGCTTGGGGGGCAGGGAAGCCGTTTATAGCAATCAGCCCCAGCATTTT
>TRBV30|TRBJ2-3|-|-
CAWSGAIQAGDTQYF
TGTGCCTGGAGCGGGGCCATACAGGCTGGAGATACGCAGTATTTT
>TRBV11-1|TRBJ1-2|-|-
CASSLRLSSKGYTF
TGTGCCAGCAGCTTGCGGCTCAGTTCGAAAGGCTACACCTTC
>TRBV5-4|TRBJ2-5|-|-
CASSLRDTQETQYF
TGTGCCAGCAGCTTGCGGGACACCCAAGAGACCCAGTACTTC
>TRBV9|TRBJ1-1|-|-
CASSARKGDMNTEAFF
TGTGCCAGCAGCGCCAGAAAAGGGGACATGAACACTGAAGCTTTCTTT
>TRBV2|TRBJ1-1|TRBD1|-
CASSEEGTGVAEAFF
TGTGCCAGCAGTGAAGAGGGGACAGGTGTCGCTGAAGCTTTCTTT
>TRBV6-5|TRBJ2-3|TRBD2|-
CASSYWAGGNTDTQYF
TGTGCCAGCAGTTACTGGGCGGGGGGGAACACAGATACGCAGTATTTT
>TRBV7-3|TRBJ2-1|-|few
CASSRTVLDEQFF
TGTGCCAGCAGCCGGACAGTTTTGGATGAGCAGTTCTTC
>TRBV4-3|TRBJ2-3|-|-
CASSQGGSSTDTQYF
TGCGCCAGCAGCCAAGGCGGTTCTAGCACAGATACGCAGTATTTT
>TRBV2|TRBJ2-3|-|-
CASRIGPGTDTQYF
TGTGCCAGCCGAATCGGGCCGGGGACAGATACGCAGTATTTT
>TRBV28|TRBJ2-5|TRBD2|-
CASSSGGLETQYF
TGTGCCAGCAGTTCGGGGGGGCTGGAGACCCAGTACTTC
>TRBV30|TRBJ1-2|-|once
CAWRTQEAYGYTF
TGTGCCTGGAGAACACAGGAGGCCTATGGCTACACCTTC
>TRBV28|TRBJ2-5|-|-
CASSLAGDRETQYF
TGTGCCAGCAGTTTGGCAGGGGATAGGGAGACCCAGTACTTC
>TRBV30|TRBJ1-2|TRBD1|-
CAWSVWPRTTGNGYTF
TGTGCCTGGAGTGTATGGCCCCGGACGACAGGGAATGGCTACACCTTC
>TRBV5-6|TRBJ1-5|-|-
CASSFEVGPQHF
TGTGCCAGCAGCTTTGAGGTTGGGCCCCAGCATTTT
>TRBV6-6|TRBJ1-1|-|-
CASSYTGQYEAFF
TGTGCCAGCAGTTATACCGGACAATATGAAGCTTTCTTT
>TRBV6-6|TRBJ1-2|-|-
CASSYGQGHYGYTF
TGTGCCAGCAGTTACGGGCAGGGCCACTATGGCTACACCTTC
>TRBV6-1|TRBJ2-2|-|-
CASSSWARGTGELFF
TGTGCCAGCAGCTCATGGGCGCGGGGCACCGGGGAGCTGTTTTTT
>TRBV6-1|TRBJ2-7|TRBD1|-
CASRRGQGIYEQYF
TGTGCCAGCAGAAGGGGACAGGGAATCTACGAGCAGTACTTC
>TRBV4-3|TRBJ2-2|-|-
CASSQDRTGELFF
TGCGCCAGCAGCCAAGATCGGACCGGGGAGCTGTTTTTT
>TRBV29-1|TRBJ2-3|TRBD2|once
CSVGGGVTDTQYF
TGCAGCGTTGGCGGGGGGGTCACAGATACGCAGTATTTT
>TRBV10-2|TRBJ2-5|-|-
CASRTGGGETQYF
TGCGCCAGCAGGACAGGTGGTGGGGAGACCCAGTACTTC
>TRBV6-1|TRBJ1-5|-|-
CASSETTGIYSNQPQHF
TGTGCCAGCAGTGAAACTACAGGGATCTATAGCAATCAGCCCCAGCATTTT
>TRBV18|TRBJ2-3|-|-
CASSPVFPTDTQYF
TGTGCCAGCTCCCCGGTTTTCCCGACAGATACGCAGTATTTT
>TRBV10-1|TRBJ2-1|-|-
CASSTGYNEQFF
TGCGCCAGCAGTACAGGTTACAATGAGCAGTTCTTC
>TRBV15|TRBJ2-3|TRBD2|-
CATSRDLPGGLQDTQYF
TGTGCCACCAGCAGAGATCTTCCGGGGGGGCTTCAAGATACGCAGTATTTT
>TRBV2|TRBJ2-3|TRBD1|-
CASRTGASTDTQYF
TGTGCCAGCAGGACAGGGGCCAGCACAGATACGCAGTATTTT
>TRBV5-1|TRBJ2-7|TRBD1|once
CASSYSAPTGVRYF
TGCGCCAGCAGCTACTCAGCCCCCACAGGGGTACGCTACTTC
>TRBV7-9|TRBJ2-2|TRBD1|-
CASRSTGVGELFF
TGTGCCAGCAGAAGCACAGGGGTTGGGGAGCTGTTTTTT
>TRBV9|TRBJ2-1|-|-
CASSVVGGAHYNEQFF
TGTGCCAGCAGCGTAGTTGGGGGAGCGCATTACAATGAGCAGTTCTTC
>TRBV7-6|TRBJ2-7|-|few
CASSQEAIAYEQYF
TGTGCCAGCAGCCAGGAGGCGATTGCCTACGAGCAGTACTTC
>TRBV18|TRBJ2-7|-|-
CASSPPGGLAYEQYF
TGTGCCAGCTCACCACCAGGAGGGTTGGCCTACGAGCAGTACTTC
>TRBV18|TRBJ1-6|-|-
CASSPPSTGGHNSPLHF
TGTGCCAGCTCACCACCCTCGACGGGGGGCCATAATTCACCCCTCCACTTT
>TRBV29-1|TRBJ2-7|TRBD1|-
CSVEWGQGYGYYEQYF
TGCAGCGTTGAGTGGGGACAGGGGTATGGGTACTACGAGCAGTACTTC
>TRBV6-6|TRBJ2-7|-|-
CASTPQGPPTYEQYF
TGTGCCAGCACCCCCCAGGGACCGCCAACCTACGAGCAGTACTTC
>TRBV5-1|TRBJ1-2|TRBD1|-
CASSWDRTGARGYTF
TGCGCCAGCAGCTGGGACCGGACAGGGGCGAGGGGCTACACCTTC
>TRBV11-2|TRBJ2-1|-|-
CASSLERTAYNEQFF
TGTGCCAGCAGCTTAGAACGGACAGCCTACAATGAGCAGTTCTTC
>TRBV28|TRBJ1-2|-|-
CASSLWDSLNYGYTF
TGTGCCAGCAGTTTATGGGACAGCCTAAACTATGGCTACACCTTC
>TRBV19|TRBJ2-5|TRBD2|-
CATSFMGGVETQYF
TGTGCCACCTCCTTTATGGGGGGGGTGGAGACCCAGTACTTC
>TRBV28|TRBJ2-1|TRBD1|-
CASSMTRQGQVF
TGTGCCAGCAGTATGACACGACAGGGACAGGTCTTC
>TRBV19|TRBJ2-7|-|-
CASKNSGVSYEQYF
TGTGCCAGTAAAAACTCAGGGGTTTCCTACGAGCAGTACTTC
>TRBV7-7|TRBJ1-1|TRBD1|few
CASSQDRGTEAFF
TGTGCTAGCAGCCAGGACAGGGGCACTGAAGCTTTCTTT
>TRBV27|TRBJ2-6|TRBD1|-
CASSPGTGTSGANVLTF
TGTGCCAGCAGTCCCGGGACAGGGACCTCTGGGGCCAACGTCCTGACTTTC
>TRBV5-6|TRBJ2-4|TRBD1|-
CASSGNRGLAKNIQYF
TGTGCCAGCAGCGGGAACAGGGGGTTAGCCAAAAACATTCAGTACTTC
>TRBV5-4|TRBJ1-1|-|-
CASSLLGGSDEAFF
TGTGCCAGCAGCCTTCTGGGGGGCAGCGACGAAGCTTTCTTT
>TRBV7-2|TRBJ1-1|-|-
CASSYPFSRESNTEAFF
TGTGCCAGCAGCTACCCGTTCTCCAGGGAATCGAACACTGAAGCTTTCTTT
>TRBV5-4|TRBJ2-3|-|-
CASSLSGATDTQYF
TGTGCCAGCAGCTTGTCCGGAGCCACAGATACGCAGTATTTT
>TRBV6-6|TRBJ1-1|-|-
CASSYPLLENYTEAFF
TGTGCCAGCAGTTACCCCCTCTTAGAAAATTACACTGAAGCTTTCTTT
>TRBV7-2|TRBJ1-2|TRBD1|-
CASSFTGTDLGGYTF
TGTGCCAGCAGCTTCACCGGGACAGATTTGGGTGGCTACACCTTC
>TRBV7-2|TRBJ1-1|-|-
CASSLEPAAYTEAFF
TGTGCCAGCAGCTTAGAACCGGCAGCCTACACTGAAGCTTTCTTT
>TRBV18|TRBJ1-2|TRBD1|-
CASSPRDRYLFYGYTF
TGTGCCAGCTCACCACGGGACAGATACTTGTTCTATGGCTACACCTTC
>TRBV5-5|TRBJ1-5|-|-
CASSFYQGSNQPQHF
TGTGCCAGCAGCTTTTATCAGGGGAGCAATCAGCCCCAGCATTTT
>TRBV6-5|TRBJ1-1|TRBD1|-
CASSYRTGGGTEAFF
TGTGCCAGCAGTTACCGGACAGGGGGTGGGACTGAAGCTTTCTTT